The 9 T cell receptor beta chains below all came from one sample that was sequenced in a study of shared clonotypes between healthy human individuals. Profiling relied on immunoSEQ multiplex PCR, and the TCRdb table lists in-frame clones only, not all of them. The table has roughly 770,000 clones, about 96% seen once. It was CD45RO-negative cells, positively selected for CCR7, that made up naive CD8 cells, with terminally differentiated effector memory CD45RA+ cells excluded. Sequencing was performed on naive CD8+ T cells sorted from blood. These receptors originate from a man aged 30 to 39 in good health.

V gene TRBV6-1 combines with J gene TRBJ2-3; TRBD1 is a possible D gene (6 bases). Germline V gene sequence: CDR1 MNHNS, CDR2 SASEGT. The CDR3 has 15 amino acids. V lost 2 bases to trimming and J lost 2 bases, with 11 bases between them. This CDR3 reads CASSEPTGFTDTQYF. The CDR3 bases are TGTGCCAGCAGTGAACCTACAGGGTTCACAGATACGCAGTATTTT.

The genes are TRBV7-6 and TRBJ2-7; D perhaps matches TRBD2 (5 bases). V dropped 2 bases and J dropped 2 bases, with 10 bases sitting between them. CDR3 length: 14 amino acids. CDR1 and CDR2 from the germline V gene are SGHVS and FNYEAQ. CDR3 sequence: CASSLSSGTYEQYF. In DNA form, the CDR3 reads TGTGCCAGCAGCTTATCATCCGGGACCTACGAGCAGTACTTC.

The chain recombines TRBV27 with TRBJ2-1; no clear D. The CDR3 consists of 17 residues. V dropped 4 bases and J dropped 0 bases, with 16 bases sitting between them. Germline V gene lookup returns CDR1 MNHEY and CDR2 SMNVEV (reference sequence). In DNA form, the CDR3 reads TGTGCCAGCAGTTACCTCCGGACCGGGTTCTCCTACAATGAGCAGTTCTTC. As protein: CASSYLRTGFSYNEQFF.

The V and J genes are TRBV4-3 and TRBJ2-5, with a tentative D call TRBD1 (6 bases). Germline V gene lookup returns CDR1 LGHNA and CDR2 YSLEER. V was clipped by 0 bases and J by 5 bases, with 16 bases between them. There are 16 residues in the CDR3. The CDR3 loop is CASSQDWQGLGETQYF. CDR3 nucleotide sequence: TGCGCCAGCAGCCAAGACTGGCAGGGGTTAGGGGAGACCCAGTACTTC.

The chain is built from TRBV18 and TRBJ2-5; 8 nucleotides match TRBD2. Germline trimming cut 0 bases from V and 10 bases from J; bases unmatched to any gene: 19. The CDR3 spans 18 residues. Germline-derived CDR1 and CDR2 are KGHSH and LQKENI. CDR3 region: CASSPPIIQLAEKAGQYF. The CDR3 DNA sequence: TGTGCCAGCTCACCACCCATCATACAACTAGCGGAGAAGGCGGGCCAGTACTTC.

This clone was observed a single time. The chain carries TRBV9 and TRBJ2-7, with 7 bases aligning to TRBD1. J was trimmed by 6 bases and V by 0 bases; bases with no gene match: 6. The length of the CDR3 is 14 residues. Germline CDR1 SGDLS, CDR2 YYNGEE. The DNA of the CDR3 is TGTGCCAGCAGCGTAGAGGACAGGCAATCCGAGCAGTACTTC. This translates into CASSVEDRQSEQYF.

This chain connects TRBV7-3 to TRBJ2-2; TRBD2 agrees at 8 bases. Germline V lookup: CDR1 SGHTA, CDR2 FQGTGA. Trimming took 3 bases from V and 6 from J; bases not matched to a gene: 9. This CDR3 contains 16 residues. Here the CDR3 DNA reads TGTGCCAGCAGCTTCCCGGGCGGGAGGACCTCCGGGGAGCTGTTTTTT. Translating it yields CASSFPGGRTSGELFF.

The chain recombines TRBV6-5 with TRBJ1-2; D is unresolved. Trimming shortened V by 6 bases and J by 8 bases, and 22 bases separated the two germline ends. The V gene's germline CDR1 is MNHEY and CDR2 SVGAGI. The CDR3 loop spans 15 amino acids. CDR3 in amino acids: CASSNQDGDWSGYTF. For the CDR3, the DNA is TGTGCCAGCAGCAATCAAGACGGAGATTGGTCCGGCTACACCTTC.

This chain connects TRBV7-6 to TRBJ2-3; 7 bases map to TRBD1. Looked up from germline, CDR1 is SGHVS and CDR2 is FNYEAQ. V dropped 4 bases and J dropped 6; count of bases not matched to a gene: 7. The CDR3 has 14 residues. Written as DNA, the CDR3 is TGTGCCAGCAGCTCCCGACAGGGTGTGGATACGCAGTATTTT. Protein product: CASSSRQGVDTQYF.